The sequence of this TCR beta chain was determined in a study of graft-versus-host responses after intestinal transplantation. The study's findings and limits: Early post-transplant HvG declines were associated with peak circulating GvH clone levels.

Details on this clone: Its specificity is unknown.

Generated by immunoSEQ multiplex PCR, the TCRdb table keeps only in-frame clones and is missing some. The sample lists tens of thousands of clones, 80% to 95% occurring once. V lost 9 bases, J lost 2 bases, and 14 bases lay in between. The germline CDR1 and CDR2 sequences are SGHDN and FVKESK. This CDR3 spans 13 amino acids. This sequence originates from a human patient who received an intestinal transplant, so some T cells may come from the graft donor. The chain uses TRBV14 and TRBJ2-7, with a weak D call TRBD1 (6 bases). This specimen was PBMCs, taken 98 days after intestinal transplantation. The CDR3 DNA reads as TGTGCCAGTGCCGAGTGGGGGCCCTACGAGCAGTACTTC. This translates into CASAEWGPYEQYF. The full variable domain, with the rest looked up from reference TRBV14 and TRBJ2-7, is EAGVTQFPSHSVIEKGQTVTLRCDPISGHDNLYWYRRVMGKEIKFLLHFVKESKQDESGMPNNRFLAERTGGTYSTLKVQPAELEDSGVYFCASAEWGPYEQYFGPGTRLTVT.